Shown below are 4 T cell receptor beta chains from a single sample sequenced in a study of blood T cell repertoires in COVID-19. Method: immunoSEQ multiplex PCR; TCRdb's copy keeps in-frame clones and lacks some. The sample lists around 260,000 clones, about 89% seen once, with 2.2% in the top ten. The sample comprised peripheral blood. Receptor source: a woman aged 25 to 39 with COVID-19, enrolled during active disease.

The chain carries TRBV19 and TRBJ2-1, with TRBD2 matching over 12 bases. CDR1 and CDR2 (germline): LNHDA, SQIVND (reference sequence). With V trimmed by 4 bases and J by 9 bases, 4 bases remained unmatched. This CDR3 spans 14 amino acids. This CDR3 reads CASSKLAGGGEQFF. Written as DNA, the CDR3 is TGTGCCAGTAGTAAACTAGCGGGAGGAGGTGAGCAGTTCTTC.

This chain joins TRBV7-9 and TRBJ1-5; perhaps TRBD1 as D (6 bases). Trimming left V 1 base short and J 7 bases short, with 8 bases between. The CDR3 is made up of 13 amino acids. CDR1 is SEHNR and CDR2 is FQNEAQ in the germline V gene (reference sequence). In DNA, the CDR3 is TGTGCCAGCAGCTTAGTGGACAGACAGCCCCAGCATTTT. It yields the protein CASSLVDRQPQHF. Using reference TRBV7-9 and TRBJ1-5 for the parts outside the CDR3, the full variable domain is DTGVSQNPRHKITKRGQNVTFRCDPISEHNRLYWYRQTLGQGPEFLTYFQNEAQLEKSRLLSDRFSAERPKGSFSTLEIQRTEQGDSAMYLCASSLVDRQPQHFGDGTRLSIL.

This chain joins TRBV20-1 and TRBJ1-6, with no clear D. From germline, CDR1 is DFQATT and CDR2 SNEGSKA (reference sequence). Trimming pared 3 bases from V and 7 bases from J, leaving 13 bases between. The CDR3 extends over 14 amino acids. In nucleotides, the CDR3 is TGCAGTGCTAGTCGGGGATTTGAGAATTCACCCCTCCACTTT. This encodes CSASRGFENSPLHF.

This sequence joins TRBV19 and TRBJ1-5, with D unresolved. With 0 bases removed from V and 0 bases from J, the gap between germline ends came to 6 bases. The V gene's germline CDR1 is LNHDA and CDR2 SQIVND (reference sequence). The CDR3 has 15 amino acids. This CDR3 is CASSIDSYSNQPQHF. DNA of the CDR3: TGTGCCAGTAGTATAGACAGTTATAGCAATCAGCCCCAGCATTTT. Using reference TRBV19 and TRBJ1-5 for the parts outside the CDR3, the full variable domain is DGGITQSPKYLFRKEGQNVTLSCEQNLNHDAMYWYRQDPGQGLRLIYYSQIVNDFQKGDIAEGYSVSREKKESFPLTVTSAQKNPTAFYLCASSIDSYSNQPQHFGDGTRLSIL.